Sequencing of this T cell receptor beta chain was carried out in a study of persistence of HIV-infected CD4 T cells. About the study: Anti-CD3/anti-CD28 beads activated more cells than antigen stimulation did. Regarding the study as a whole: Antigen-responding cells were enriched for degenerate expanded CDR3beta sequences.

As concerns this clone: What it recognizes is unknown.

Cells were stimulated nonspecifically with anti-CD3/anti-CD28 magnetic beads. Sorting of responding CD4+ T cells relied on upregulated CD40 ligand together with CD69. Anti-CD28/CD49d costimulation, CD40-blocking antibody and enfuvirtide were given to CD8-depleted PBMCs for 15 to 20 hours. Trimming took off 2 bases at V and 2 bases at J, with 10 bases between the two ends. The V gene's germline CDR1 is GTSNPN and CDR2 SVGIG (reference sequence). This CDR3 has 14 amino acids. Sequencing used immunoSEQ version 4 in survey mode. The assay was immunoSEQ multiplex PCR, and TCRdb's table has in-frame clones only and misses some. The table has tens of thousands of clones, around 90% seen once.

The clonotype was recovered from an adult woman with HIV who was CMV-seropositive. Sequenced here: CD4+ T cells sorted from PBMCs after roughly 20-hour stimulation, sampled from a patient who received antiretroviral therapy. V gene TRBV30 combines with J gene TRBJ2-1, with D possibly matching TRBD1 (6 bases). CDR3 sequence reads: CAWSPGVPYNEQFF. CDR3 bases: TGTGCCTGGAGTCCAGGGGTACCCTACAATGAGCAGTTCTTC. Together with reference TRBV30 and TRBJ2-1, the CDR3 gives the full variable domain: SQTIHQWPATLVQPVGSPLSLECTVEGTSNPNLYWYRQAAGRGLQLLFYSVGIGQISSEVPQNLSASRPQDRQFILSSKKLLLSDSGFYLCAWSPGVPYNEQFFGPGTRLTVL.